The 4 T cell receptor beta chains below were found in one sample sequenced in a study of Graves' ophthalmopathy and Graves' hyperthyroidism. Researchers took RNA transcripts and amplified TCR beta CDR3 regions from them. HTBI-primed first-round RT-PCR preceded second-round multiplex PCR. TCRdb passed the multiplex PCR reads through MiXCR, listing each CDR3 protein once. This sample has 20,000 to 30,000 distinct CDR3 sequences; around 50% occur once, and the top ten carry around 6.6%. Sequences were obtained from peripheral blood. These TCRs come from an adult woman with stable Graves' hyperthyroidism.

This clonotype came up many times. A much larger clone lies one base from this, so it may be a read error. The chain combines TRBV5-6 with TRBJ2-7; 7 nucleotides agree with TRBD2. The CDR3 loop spans 15 amino acids. Germline CDR1 and CDR2: SGHDT and YYEEEE. The ends lost 4 bases at V and 3 bases at J; junction bases unmatched: 10. The CDR3 region has the DNA TGTGCCAGCAGCCTGAGGGAGGGCCTTGTCTACGAGCAGTACTTC. Its translation is CASSLREGLVYEQYF.

This chain uses TRBV7-9 with TRBJ2-2; D is perhaps TRBD1 (5 bases). Per the germline V gene, CDR1 is SEHNR and CDR2 is FQNEAQ (reference sequence). The CDR3 contains 15 residues. Trimming took 5 bases from V and 9 from J, leaving 19 bases between them. The chain's CDR3 is CASSPSRASAWELFF. In DNA, the CDR3 is TGTGCCAGCAGCCCTTCCAGGGCCTCGGCGTGGGAGCTGTTTTTT.

The chain joins TRBV18 to TRBJ2-7; TRBD2 aligns across 8 bases. CDR1 is KGHSH and CDR2 is LQKENI in the germline V gene. The CDR3 length is 15 residues. The V segment lost 5 bases and the J segment 5 bases; nucleotides outside the gene matches: 11. As DNA, the CDR3 is TGTGCCAGCTCAAGTTCCGGGACTAGTTTCCACGAGCAGTACTTC. This encodes CASSSSGTSFHEQYF.

At least ten counts were recorded for this clonotype. The chain has TRBV19 and TRBJ2-6, with a possible D match to TRBD1 (5 bases). Trimming left V 4 bases short and J 1 base short, with 8 bases between. The CDR3 is 15 amino acids. The germline CDR1 and CDR2 sequences are LNHDA and SQIVND (reference sequence). The CDR3 DNA follows: TGTGCCAGTAGTAGCCAGGGTTCTGGGGCCAACGTCCTGACTTTC. Translated: CASSSQGSGANVLTF.